This entry concerns a single T cell receptor (beta chain). This entry belongs to a study of shared T cell receptors in the human thymus. Assay used: immunoSEQ multiplex PCR; TCRdb lists only in-frame clones, some missing. Found here are some 700,000 clones, 80% to 90% of them singletons; the top ten hold more than 0.008%. Trimming shortened V by 2 bases and J by 0 bases, and 8 bases separated the two germline ends. Germline V gene sequence: CDR1 SGHTS, CDR2 YDEGEE. The CDR3 runs 14 residues. These records were also assigned to another study, of human thymus T cells. Turning to that study: Corrective cardiac operations yielded the resected thymus tissue. Across thymic and blood repertoires, the usage of V and J genes appeared to be biased.

This receptor was taken from a girl less than two years old with a congenital heart defect. Sequencing input: thymocytes. The rearrangement links TRBV5-8 to TRBJ1-1; the D gene is possibly TRBD1 (6 bases). The CDR3 region has the DNA TGTGCCAGCAGCTTTGGGGGCCTGAACACTGAAGCTTTCTTT. Translation: CASSFGGLNTEAFF.